This section outlines one T cell receptor (beta chain) sequence together with its context. The target antigen is unknown. Some clones are missing from TCRdb's copy, which holds only in-frame ones; the method was immunoSEQ multiplex PCR. Here the sample spans 150,000 to 200,000 clones, about 82% being singletons. This sample is drawn from a study of cytomegalovirus exposure and HLA in healthy donors. Whole-study findings and limits: Most TCR sequences were uncommon, yet certain public TCRs appeared in many donors. With high specificity and sensitivity, the classifier reportedly diagnosed cytomegalovirus status.

CDR1 and CDR2 from the germline V gene are SGDLS and YYNGEE. The V and J ends lost 1 base and 9 bases respectively, with 14 bases between them. The CDR3 consists of 15 residues. The V call is TRBV9, the J call TRBJ1-6; no firm D call. Sequences were obtained from PBMCs. This receptor was taken from a woman younger than 30 in good health and CMV-seronegative. CDR3 nucleotides: TGTGCCAGCAGCGTATTCGGCCGTAGCAGTTCACCCCTCCACTTT. Its protein product is CASSVFGRSSSPLHF.